This T cell receptor beta chain was identified in a study of radiotherapy plus CTLA-4 blockade in lung cancer. Looking at the study overall: Objective response rate was over 15%; disease control rate, approximately 30%.

Profiled with immunoSEQ multiplex PCR; TCRdb holds only in-frame clones, not every one. Here the sample spans about 59,000 clones, 65% to 85% being singletons. Regarding the study as a whole: After radiotherapy and ipilimumab, tumor-derived clones expanded in peripheral blood. Interferon-beta and early blood T cell clone dynamics reportedly predicted response best.

Trimming removed 3 bases from V and 4 bases from J, with 12 bases in between. The CDR3 covers 14 residues. The germline V gene has CDR1 SNHLY and CDR2 FYNNEI. The study treated chemo-refractory metastatic non-small-cell lung cancer patients with focal radiation plus ipilimumab CTLA-4 blockade. Regarding this clone: Its antigen is currently unknown.

The receptor was isolated from a human donor with non-small cell lung cancer who had a complete response to radiotherapy plus ipilimumab. Sequencing used peripheral blood, obtained from a patient treated with radiotherapy plus ipilimumab. This rearrangement joins TRBV2 to TRBJ1-1; a possible D gene is TRBD1 (5 bases). In DNA, the CDR3 is TGTGCCAGCAGTGAGCGCGGCGGGGGCACTGAAGCTTTCTTT. Residues: CASSERGGGTEAFF.